The source of this T cell receptor (beta chain) is a study of vaccination effects on CD4 cells after COVID-19. Antigen-specific CD4+ T cells were expanded with viral peptide pools in the ViraFEST assay before sequencing. The authors isolated CD4+ T cells after roughly eleven days of culture. A word on this clone: What it binds is unknown.

Trimming shortened V by 5 bases and J by 4 bases, and 17 bases separated the two germline ends. Germline V gene lookup returns CDR1 SGHVS and CDR2 FQNEAQ. The CDR3 totals 15 residues. Produced via immunoSEQ multiplex PCR; TCRdb's table is partial and in-frame only. The sample has 70,000 to 95,000 clones; approximately 74% are singletons. Overall study results and limits: Among infection- and vaccine-induced clones, marked clonal contraction occurred late after vaccination.

The chain couples TRBV7-8 to TRBJ1-1, with D perhaps TRBD1 (6 bases). The receptor was isolated from a human donor who received a COVID-19 vaccine. The sample consisted of CD4+ T cells from PBMCs cultured with HCoV-229E spike peptides, taken before COVID-19 vaccination. CDR3 nucleotides: TGTGCCAGCAGCCGAGAGAGGGGGTTCGTCACTGAAGCTTTCTTT. As protein: CASSRERGFVTEAFF.